This T cell receptor (beta chain) derives from a study of T cell repertoires in cytomegalovirus infection. The overall study: Indications came from public TCR beta signatures; they pointed to CMV infection and to a matching HLA type. Study conclusions and caveats: Based on cumulative public TCR beta family frequency, carriers of CMV plus the relevant HLA were identified. CMV-specific TCR beta clonotypes restricted by HLA-C dominated the ex vivo response.

TCRdb fed the reads into MiXCR, producing one record per CDR3 protein. The data show roughly 640,000 distinct CDR3 sequences, approximately 24% seen once. The CDR3 has 13 amino acids. Germline values: CDR1 LNHDA, CDR2 SQIVND (reference sequence). With 5 bases removed from V and 4 bases from J, the gap between germline ends came to 9 bases. In the case of this clonotype: The antigen is not known.

This rearrangement joins TRBV19 to TRBJ2-1; weak D call: TRBD1 (7 bases). The material sequenced was CD8+ T cells from PBMCs. The sequence was obtained from a human donor in good health (CMV status not recorded). Some clones in this sample may be carry-over from other donors' samples. CDR3 sequence (DNA): TGTGCCAGTAGTGCGGGACAGTACAATGAGCAGTTCTTC. Protein product: CASSAGQYNEQFF. The full variable domain, with the rest looked up from reference TRBV19 and TRBJ2-1, is DGGITQSPKYLFRKEGQNVTLSCEQNLNHDAMYWYRQDPGQGLRLIYYSQIVNDFQKGDIAEGYSVSREKKESFPLTVTSAQKNPTAFYLCASSAGQYNEQFFGPGTRLTVL.